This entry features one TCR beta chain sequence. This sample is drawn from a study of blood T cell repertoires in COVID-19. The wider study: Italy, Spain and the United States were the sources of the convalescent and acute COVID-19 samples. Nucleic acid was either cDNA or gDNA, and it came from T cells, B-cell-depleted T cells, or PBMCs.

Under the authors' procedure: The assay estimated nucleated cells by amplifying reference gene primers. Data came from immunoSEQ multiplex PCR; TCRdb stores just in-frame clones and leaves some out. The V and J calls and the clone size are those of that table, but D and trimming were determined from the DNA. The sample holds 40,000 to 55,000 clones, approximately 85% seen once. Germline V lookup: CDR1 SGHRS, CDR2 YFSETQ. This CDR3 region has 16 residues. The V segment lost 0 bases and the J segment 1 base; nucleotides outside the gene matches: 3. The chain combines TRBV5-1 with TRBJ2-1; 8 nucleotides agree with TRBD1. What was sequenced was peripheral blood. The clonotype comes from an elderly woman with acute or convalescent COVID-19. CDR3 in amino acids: CASSLVGQVSYNEQFF. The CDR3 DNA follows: TGCGCCAGCAGCTTGGTGGGACAGGTTTCCTACAATGAGCAGTTCTTC.